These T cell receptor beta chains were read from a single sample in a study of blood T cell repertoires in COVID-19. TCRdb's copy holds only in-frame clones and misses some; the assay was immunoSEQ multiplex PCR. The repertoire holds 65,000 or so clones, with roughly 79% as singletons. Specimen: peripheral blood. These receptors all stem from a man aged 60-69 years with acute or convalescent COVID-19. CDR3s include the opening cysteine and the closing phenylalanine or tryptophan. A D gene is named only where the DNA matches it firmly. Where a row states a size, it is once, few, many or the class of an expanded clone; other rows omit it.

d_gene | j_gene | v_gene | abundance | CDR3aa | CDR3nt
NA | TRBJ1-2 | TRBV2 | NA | CASSPGNYGYTF | TGTGCCAGCAGTCCGGGGAACTATGGCTACACCTTC
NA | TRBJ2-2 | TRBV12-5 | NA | CASALGAANTGELFF | TGTGCTAGTGCCCTTGGGGCAGCGAACACCGGGGAGCTGTTTTTT
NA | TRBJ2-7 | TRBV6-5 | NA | CASSYGQFEQYF | TGTGCCAGCAGTTACGGCCAGTTCGAGCAGTACTTC
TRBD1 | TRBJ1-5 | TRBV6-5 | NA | CASSRTGIFDQPQHF | TGTGCCAGCAGTCGGACAGGGATCTTTGATCAGCCCCAGCATTTT
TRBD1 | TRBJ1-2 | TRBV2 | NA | CASTSEGAGYTF | TGTGCCAGCACCTCAGAGGGGGCGGGCTACACCTTC
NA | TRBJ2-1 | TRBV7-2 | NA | CASSLAGVAYNEQFF | TGTGCCAGCAGCTTAGCCGGGGTGGCCTACAATGAGCAGTTCTTC
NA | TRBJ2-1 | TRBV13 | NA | CASSRLRGGRSNNEQFF | TGTGCCAGCAGTCGACTGAGAGGGGGAAGGTCAAACAATGAGCAGTTCTTC
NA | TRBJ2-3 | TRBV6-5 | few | CASRGGGTDTQYF | TGTGCCAGCAGGGGCGGGGGCACAGATACGCAGTATTTT
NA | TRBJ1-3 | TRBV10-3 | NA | CAISESSPGRVSGNTIYF | TGTGCCATCAGTGAGTCCTCCCCGGGCAGGGTCTCTGGAAACACCATATATTTT
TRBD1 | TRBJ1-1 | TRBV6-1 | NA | CASSEMGTGGPEAFF | TGTGCCAGCAGTGAAATGGGGACAGGGGGCCCTGAAGCTTTCTTT
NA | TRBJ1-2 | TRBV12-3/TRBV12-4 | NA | CASSPRGREGYTF | TGTGCCAGCAGCCCAAGGGGTAGGGAAGGCTACACCTTC
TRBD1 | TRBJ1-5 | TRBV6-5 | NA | CASRGTGGRNQPQHF | TGTGCCAGCAGGGGGACAGGGGGTCGCAATCAGCCCCAGCATTTT
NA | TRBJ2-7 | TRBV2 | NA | CASSYQRDSYEQYF | TGTGCCAGCAGTTATCAACGGGACTCCTACGAGCAGTACTTC
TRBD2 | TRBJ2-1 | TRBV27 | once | CASSLGGLAGLNEQFF | TGTGCCAGCAGTTTAGGGGGACTAGCGGGCCTAAATGAGCAGTTCTTC
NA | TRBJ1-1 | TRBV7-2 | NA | CASSLQLNTEAFF | TGTGCCAGCAGCTTACAATTGAACACTGAAGCTTTCTTT
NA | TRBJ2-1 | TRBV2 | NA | CASSERGHNEQFF | TGTGCCAGCAGTGAAAGGGGCCACAATGAGCAGTTCTTC
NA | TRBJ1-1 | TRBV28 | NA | CATQTAPNTEAFF | TGTGCCACTCAGACAGCTCCTAACACTGAAGCTTTCTTT
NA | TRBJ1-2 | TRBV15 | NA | CATSRDLSVLDGYTF | TGTGCCACCAGCAGAGATCTGAGTGTCCTCGATGGCTACACCTTC
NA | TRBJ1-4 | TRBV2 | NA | CASSDLQGNEKLFF | TGTGCCAGCAGTGACCTACAGGGTAATGAAAAACTGTTTTTT
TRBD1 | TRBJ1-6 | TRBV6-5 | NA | CASSTLGQPRGPLHF | TGTGCCAGCAGTACTCTGGGACAGCCGAGAGGTCCCCTCCACTTT
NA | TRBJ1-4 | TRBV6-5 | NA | CASSYSSRGWNEKLFF | TGTGCCAGCAGTTACTCGAGCAGGGGATGGAATGAAAAACTGTTTTTT
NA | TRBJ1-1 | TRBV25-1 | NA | CASIGGANTEAFF | TGTGCCAGCATAGGGGGGGCAAACACTGAAGCTTTCTTT
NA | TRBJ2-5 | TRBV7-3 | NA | CASSLTEGTQYF | TGTGCCAGCAGCTTAACAGAGGGGACCCAGTACTTC
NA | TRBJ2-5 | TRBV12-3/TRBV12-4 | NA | CASSLTVPETQYF | TGTGCCAGCAGCCTTACAGTCCCGGAGACCCAGTACTTC
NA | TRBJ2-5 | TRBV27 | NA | CASSFRVSLQETQYF | TGTGCCAGCAGTTTCCGGGTTAGCCTCCAAGAGACCCAGTACTTC